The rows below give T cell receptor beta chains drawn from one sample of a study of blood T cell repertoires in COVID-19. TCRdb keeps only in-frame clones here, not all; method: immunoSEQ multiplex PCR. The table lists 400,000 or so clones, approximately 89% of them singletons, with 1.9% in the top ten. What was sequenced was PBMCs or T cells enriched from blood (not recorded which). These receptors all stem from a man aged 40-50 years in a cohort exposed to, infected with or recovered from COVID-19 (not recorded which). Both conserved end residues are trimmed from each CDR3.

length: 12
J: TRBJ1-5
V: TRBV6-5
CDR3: ASRKTGNNQPQH

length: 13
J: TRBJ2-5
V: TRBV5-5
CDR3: ASSSPGLAGSAQY

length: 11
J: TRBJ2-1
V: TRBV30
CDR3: AWSGGSGNEQF

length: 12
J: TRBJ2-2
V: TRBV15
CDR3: ATSNGVNTGELF

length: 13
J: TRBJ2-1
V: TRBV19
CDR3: ASSSNPGTGDEQF

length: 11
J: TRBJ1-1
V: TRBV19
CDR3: ASSETENTEAF

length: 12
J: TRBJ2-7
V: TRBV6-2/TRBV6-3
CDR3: ASSYLAVSYEQY

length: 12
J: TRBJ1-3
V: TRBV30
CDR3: AWRTGTTGNTIY

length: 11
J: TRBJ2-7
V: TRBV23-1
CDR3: ASPGQGGNEQY

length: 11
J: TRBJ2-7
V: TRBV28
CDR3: ASRQGSKYEQY

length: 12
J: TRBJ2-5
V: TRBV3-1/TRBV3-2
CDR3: ASSLGQPRETQY

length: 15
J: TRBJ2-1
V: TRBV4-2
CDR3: ASSQDGGTGGSNEQF

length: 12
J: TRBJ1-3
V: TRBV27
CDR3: ASSSTYLGNTIY

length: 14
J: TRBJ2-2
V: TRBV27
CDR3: ASSSQLGDSYGELF

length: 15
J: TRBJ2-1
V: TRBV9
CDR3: ASSSRAGTSGYNEQF

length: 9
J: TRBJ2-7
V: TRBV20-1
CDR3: SASKTYEQY

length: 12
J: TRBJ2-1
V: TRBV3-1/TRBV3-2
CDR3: ASSPAGGPNEQF

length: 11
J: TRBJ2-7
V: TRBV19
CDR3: ASRRTGAYEQY